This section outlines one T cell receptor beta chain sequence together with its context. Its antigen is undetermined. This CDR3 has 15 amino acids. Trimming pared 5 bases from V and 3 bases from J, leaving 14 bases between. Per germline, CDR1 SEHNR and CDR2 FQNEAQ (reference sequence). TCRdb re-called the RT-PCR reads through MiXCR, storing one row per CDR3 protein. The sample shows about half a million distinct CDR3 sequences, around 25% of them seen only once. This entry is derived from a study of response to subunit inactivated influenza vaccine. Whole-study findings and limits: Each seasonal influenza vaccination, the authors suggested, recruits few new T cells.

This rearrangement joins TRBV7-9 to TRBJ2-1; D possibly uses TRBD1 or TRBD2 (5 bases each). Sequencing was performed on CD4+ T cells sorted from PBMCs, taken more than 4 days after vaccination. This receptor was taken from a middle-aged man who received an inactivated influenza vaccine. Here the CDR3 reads CASSRGAPGYNEQFF. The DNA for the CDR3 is TGTGCCAGCAGCCGGGGCGCGCCGGGCTACAATGAGCAGTTCTTC.